This T cell receptor (beta chain) stems from a study of blood T cell repertoires in COVID-19. Study-wide context: Samples of COVID-19 (acute and convalescent) were obtained from the United States, Italy and Spain. PBMCs, B-cell-depleted T cells, or T cells were the source of the cDNA or gDNA that made up the material.

Germline trimming cut 4 bases from V and 5 bases from J; bases unmatched to any gene: 10. The CDR3 consists of 15 residues. Germline CDR1 SGHRS, CDR2 YFSETQ. The method was immunoSEQ multiplex PCR; TCRdb's version includes in-frame clones alone and lacks a portion of them. The sample holds hundreds of thousands of clones, 86% seen once. Individuals drawn from about two dozen US areas were about 18 to 90 years old. The receptor's source is a young man who had recovered from COVID-19. The sequencing sample was made of PBMCs or T cells enriched from blood (not recorded which). The chain carries TRBV5-1 and TRBJ2-7; 9 positions match TRBD1. The CDR3 loop is CASSATGGFSDEQYF. DNA of the CDR3: TGCGCCAGCAGCGCGACAGGGGGTTTTTCAGACGAGCAGTACTTC. Full variable domain (rest looked up from reference TRBV5-1 and TRBJ2-7): KAGVTQTPRYLIKTRGQQVTLSCSPISGHRSVSWYQQTPGQGLQFLFEYFSETQRNKGNFPGRFSGRQFSNSRSEMNVSTLELGDSALYLCASSATGGFSDEQYFGPGTRLTVT.